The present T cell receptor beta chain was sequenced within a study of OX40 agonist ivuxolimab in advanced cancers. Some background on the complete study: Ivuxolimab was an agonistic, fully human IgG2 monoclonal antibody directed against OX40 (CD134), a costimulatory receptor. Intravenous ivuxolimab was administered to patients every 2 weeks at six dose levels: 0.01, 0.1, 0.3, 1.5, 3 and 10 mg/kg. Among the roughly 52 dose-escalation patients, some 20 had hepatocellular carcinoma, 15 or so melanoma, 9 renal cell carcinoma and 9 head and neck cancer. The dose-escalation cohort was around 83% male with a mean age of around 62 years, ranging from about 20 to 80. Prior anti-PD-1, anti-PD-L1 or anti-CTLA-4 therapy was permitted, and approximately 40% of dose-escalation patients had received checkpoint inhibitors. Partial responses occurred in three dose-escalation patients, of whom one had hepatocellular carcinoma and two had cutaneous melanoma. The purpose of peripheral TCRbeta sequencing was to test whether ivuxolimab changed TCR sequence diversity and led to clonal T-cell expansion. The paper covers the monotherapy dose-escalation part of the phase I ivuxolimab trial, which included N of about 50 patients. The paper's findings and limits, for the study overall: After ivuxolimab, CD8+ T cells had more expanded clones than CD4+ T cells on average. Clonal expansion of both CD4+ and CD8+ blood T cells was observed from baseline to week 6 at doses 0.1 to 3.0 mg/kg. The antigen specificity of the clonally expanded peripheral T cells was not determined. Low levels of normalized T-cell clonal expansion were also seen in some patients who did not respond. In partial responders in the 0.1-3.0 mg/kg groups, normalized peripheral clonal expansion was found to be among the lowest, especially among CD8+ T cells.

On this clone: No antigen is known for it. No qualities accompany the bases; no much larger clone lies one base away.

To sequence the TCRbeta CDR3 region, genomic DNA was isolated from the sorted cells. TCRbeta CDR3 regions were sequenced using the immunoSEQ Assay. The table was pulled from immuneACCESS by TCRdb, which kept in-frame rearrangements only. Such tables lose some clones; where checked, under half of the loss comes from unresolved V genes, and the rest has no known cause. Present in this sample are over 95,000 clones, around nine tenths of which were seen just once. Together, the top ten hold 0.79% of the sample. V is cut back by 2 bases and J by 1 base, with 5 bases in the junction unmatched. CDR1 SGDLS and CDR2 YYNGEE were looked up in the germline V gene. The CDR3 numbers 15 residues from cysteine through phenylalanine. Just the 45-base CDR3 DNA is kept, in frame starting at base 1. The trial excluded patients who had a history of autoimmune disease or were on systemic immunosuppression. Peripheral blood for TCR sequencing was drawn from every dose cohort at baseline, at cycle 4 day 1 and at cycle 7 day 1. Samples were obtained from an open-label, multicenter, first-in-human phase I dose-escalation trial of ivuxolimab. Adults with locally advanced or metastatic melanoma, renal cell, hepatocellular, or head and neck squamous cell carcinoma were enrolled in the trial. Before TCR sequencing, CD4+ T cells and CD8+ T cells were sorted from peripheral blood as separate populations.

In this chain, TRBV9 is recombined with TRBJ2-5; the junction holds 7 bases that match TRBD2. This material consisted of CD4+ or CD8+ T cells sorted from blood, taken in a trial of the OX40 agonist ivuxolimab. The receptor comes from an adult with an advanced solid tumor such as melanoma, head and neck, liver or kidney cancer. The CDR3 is CASSVGSGPQETQYF. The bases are TGTGCCAGCAGCGTCGGTAGCGGGCCCCAAGAGACCCAGTACTTC.